The clone carrying this T cell receptor beta chain was observed a single time. The antigen is undetermined. The CDR3 runs 14 residues. V lost 2 bases, J lost 5 bases, and 12 bases lay in between. CDR1 is MDHEN, CDR2 SYDVKM, per germline. The PCR was carried out with 60 Vbeta primers and 13 Jbeta primers. TCRdb's table, derived via immunoSEQ multiplex PCR, lists solely in-frame clones and lacks some. The sample records 100,000 to 150,000 clones, about 74% being singletons. This specimen comes from a study of cytomegalovirus exposure and HLA in healthy donors. Overall study results and limits: Analyses of presence/absence relied on an assumption of roughly uniform sequencing depth across donors. The authors later found HLA-associated TCR beta chains more clonally expanded than equally common others. Most of the TCR beta V segments (in an earlier analysis) were productive either about 90% or about 30% of the time.

This TCR derives from a woman in her forties or fifties in good health and CMV-seropositive. This chain links TRBV28 with TRBJ1-2; D is perhaps TRBD1 (5 bases). Sequencing input: PBMCs. The CDR3 DNA reads as TGTGCCAGCAGTTTAGGGCAGGGAAGATATGGCTACACCTTC. Residues: CASSLGQGRYGYTF.